Below are 3 T cell receptor beta chains sequenced from a single sample in a study of T cell responses to AZD1222 COVID-19 vaccine. Using immunoSEQ multiplex PCR, the repertoire was profiled, and TCRdb retains in-frame clones only, with some absent. The table includes about 200,000 clones, 90% to 95% detected once. The sequencing here drew on peripheral blood, taken 28 days after the second AZD1222 dose. These receptors originate from an adult who received the AZD1222 COVID-19 vaccine.

This chain joins TRBV6-5 and TRBJ1-2; D call uncertain. CDR1 is MNHEY, CDR2 SVGAGI, per germline. This CDR3 has 15 amino acids. V was trimmed by 6 bases and J by 3 bases, leaving 17 bases between them. CDR3 nucleotide sequence: TGTGCCAGCAGAACCCGTGGTCAGACCCACTATGGCTACACCTTC. This translates into CASRTRGQTHYGYTF.

The chain carries TRBV21-1 and TRBJ1-2; no check of the table's D call, TRBD1, against the DNA was made. TRBV21-1 is a pseudogene. This CDR3 comprises 14 residues. CDR3 protein: CASRKDRADDGYTF. CDR3 bases: TGTGCCAGTCGCAAGGACAGGGCGGACGATGGCTACACCTTC.

The rearrangement links TRBV7-9 to TRBJ1-3, with a weak D call TRBD1 (6 bases). V shed 7 bases and J shed 4 bases, with 17 bases lying between them. Germline loops: CDR1 SEHNR, CDR2 FQNEAQ (reference sequence). The CDR3 covers 15 residues. The CDR3 loop is CASTREGVGGNTIYF. The CDR3 nucleotides are TGTGCCAGCACCCGCGAGGGGGTCGGCGGAAACACCATATATTTT.